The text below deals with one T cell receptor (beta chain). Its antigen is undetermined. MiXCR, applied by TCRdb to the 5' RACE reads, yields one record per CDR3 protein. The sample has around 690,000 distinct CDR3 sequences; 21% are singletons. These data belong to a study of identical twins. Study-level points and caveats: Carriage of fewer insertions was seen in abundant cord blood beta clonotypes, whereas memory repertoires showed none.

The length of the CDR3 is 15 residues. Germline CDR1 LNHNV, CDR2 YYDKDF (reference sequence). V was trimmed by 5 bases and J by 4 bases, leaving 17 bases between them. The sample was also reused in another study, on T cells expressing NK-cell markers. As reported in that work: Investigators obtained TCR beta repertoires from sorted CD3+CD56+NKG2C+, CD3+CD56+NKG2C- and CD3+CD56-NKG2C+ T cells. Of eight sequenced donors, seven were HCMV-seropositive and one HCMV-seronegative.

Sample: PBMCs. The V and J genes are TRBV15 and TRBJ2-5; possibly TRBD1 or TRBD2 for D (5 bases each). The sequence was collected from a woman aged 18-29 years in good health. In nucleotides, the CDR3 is TGTGCCACCAGCGGATGGAGAGGGGATGGAGAGACCCAGTACTTC. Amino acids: CATSGWRGDGETQYF. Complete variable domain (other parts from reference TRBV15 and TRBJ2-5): DAMVIQNPRYQVTQFGKPVTLSCSQTLNHNVMYWYQQKSSQAPKLLFHYYDKDFNNEADTPDNFQSRRPNTSFCFLDIRSPGLGDTAMYLCATSGWRGDGETQYFGPGTRLLVL.